Below are 10 T cell receptor beta chains sequenced from a single sample in a study of blood T cell repertoires in COVID-19. Profiled with immunoSEQ multiplex PCR; TCRdb holds only in-frame clones, not every one. The repertoire holds some 290,000 clones, with 90% as singletons. Material: PBMCs or T cells enriched from blood (not recorded which). All receptors derive from a woman aged 25 to 39 who had been exposed to COVID-19.

This chain connects TRBV18 to TRBJ1-2; the D is unclear. CDR1 KGHSH and CDR2 LQKENI come from the germline V gene. This CDR3 is built from 12 residues. The V gene lost 5 bases and the J gene lost 8 bases, with 12 bases spanning the gap. CDR3 nucleotides: TGTGCCAGCTCAGGAGGGAGTGGGGGCTACACCTTC. Protein: CASSGGSGGYTF.

This clone was counted a few times. The rearrangement links TRBV7-9 to TRBJ2-7, with D tentatively TRBD2 (6 bases). V lost 3 bases and J 6 bases, leaving 27 bases between the germline ends. This CDR3 has 18 amino acids. Germline V gene data show CDR1 as SEHNR and CDR2 as FQNEAQ (reference sequence). The CDR3: CASSFPSRGALAPLEQYF. As DNA, the CDR3 is TGTGCCAGCAGCTTCCCATCCCGCGGGGCTCTAGCGCCGCTCGAGCAGTACTTC.

This clone was observed once. The chain has TRBV29-1 and TRBJ2-1; the D gene is possibly TRBD1 (6 bases). This CDR3 comprises 13 residues. Germline V gene sequence: CDR1 SQVTM, CDR2 ANQGSEA. Trimming took off 8 bases at V and 1 base at J, with 12 bases between the two ends. The CDR3 loop reads CSYRAFSYNEQFF. The CDR3 DNA sequence: TGCAGCTACAGGGCCTTTTCCTACAATGAGCAGTTCTTC.

The genes are TRBV18 and TRBJ1-2, with 8 bases aligning to TRBD1. Trimming removed 2 bases from V and 7 bases from J; junction bases left unmatched: 9. Per the germline V gene, CDR1 is KGHSH and CDR2 is LQKENI. The CDR3 runs to 15 residues. The CDR3 sequence: CASSPGAPGGRGYTF. CDR3 DNA sequence: TGTGCCAGCTCACCAGGCGCTCCAGGGGGCCGTGGCTACACCTTC.

The chain links TRBV5-1 to TRBJ1-3; D gene ambiguous. In germline, CDR1 is SGHRS, CDR2 YFSETQ. Trimming removed 2 bases at V and 10 bases at J, with 16 bases between. There are 14 residues in the CDR3. DNA of the CDR3: TGCGCCAGCAGCTTCCCAGACGGGAGCCGGACCATATATTTT. It codes for CASSFPDGSRTIYF.

V gene TRBV18 combines with J gene TRBJ1-5, with TRBD1 matching 8 bases. The germline V gene has CDR1 KGHSH and CDR2 LQKENI. J gave up 6 bases and V 5 bases, and 6 bases lay outside the gene matches. This CDR3 has 14 amino acids. The CDR3 bases are TGTGCCAGCTCAGCACAGGGGGAAGGTCAGCCCCAGCATTTT. Residues: CASSAQGEGQPQHF. Using reference TRBV18 and TRBJ1-5 for the parts outside the CDR3, the full variable domain is NAGVMQNPRHLVRRRGQEARLRCSPMKGHSHVYWYRQLPEEGLKFMVYLQKENIIDESGMPKERFSAEFPKEGPSILRIQQVVRGDSAAYFCASSAQGEGQPQHFGDGTRLSIL.

The chain couples TRBV4-2 to TRBJ1-2, with TRBD1 matching over 7 bases. V was clipped by 1 base and J by 4 bases; unmatched bases: 6. The CDR3 runs to 15 residues. Germline assignment: CDR1 LGHNA and CDR2 YNFKEQ. The CDR3 DNA is TGTGCCAGCAGCCAAGCTGGGAGACAGGGCTATGGCTACACCTTC. Translation gives CASSQAGRQGYGYTF.

This rearrangement joins TRBV7-8 to TRBJ1-1, with D hard to call. Trimming took 6 bases from V and 1 from J, leaving 12 bases between them. CDR3 length equals 14 residues. Per the germline V gene, CDR1 is SGHVS and CDR2 is FQNEAQ. The CDR3: CASSPGLPNTEAFF. Here the CDR3 DNA reads TGTGCCAGCAGTCCTGGACTCCCGAACACTGAAGCTTTCTTT.

V and J are TRBV10-3 and TRBJ1-4; D possibly corresponds to TRBD1 (6 bases). This CDR3 has 13 amino acids. Trimming cost V 10 bases and J 4 bases, with 13 bases left between them. From germline, CDR1 is ENHRY and CDR2 SYGVKD. CDR3 bases: TGTGCCACAAACCGACAGGATAATGAAAAACTGTTTTTT. It encodes CATNRQDNEKLFF.

This clone has only a few counts. The chain carries TRBV5-1 and TRBJ2-7, with TRBD1 matching over 7 bases. The CDR3 totals 15 residues. Germline CDR1 is SGHRS and CDR2 is YFSETQ. J lost 2 bases, V lost 1 base, and 6 bases had no gene match. Written as DNA, the CDR3 is TGCGCCAGCAGCTTGCAGTTAGGGGGCGCCTACGAGCAGTACTTC. Translated, it gives CASSLQLGGAYEQYF.